This T cell receptor (beta chain) was identified during a study of technical replicates of blood from a few donors. Profiling relied on immunoSEQ multiplex PCR, and the TCRdb table lists in-frame clones only, not all of them. Among about 48,000 clones listed, roughly 90% were seen once. Between the trimmed V and J ends, which lost 7 bases and 2 bases, there was a span of 15 bases. CDR1 and CDR2 from the germline V gene are MNHNS and SASEGT. CDR3 length: 15 residues. This rearrangement joins TRBV6-1 to TRBJ1-5; possible D gene TRBD1, 5 bases. The sample was PBMCs. This clonotype was obtained from a human donor in good health. Some clones in this sample may be carry-over from other donors' samples. DNA of the CDR3: TGTGCCAGCAACGGTCAGGGCTCGGGCAATCAGCCCCAGCATTTT. Amino acid sequence: CASNGQGSGNQPQHF.